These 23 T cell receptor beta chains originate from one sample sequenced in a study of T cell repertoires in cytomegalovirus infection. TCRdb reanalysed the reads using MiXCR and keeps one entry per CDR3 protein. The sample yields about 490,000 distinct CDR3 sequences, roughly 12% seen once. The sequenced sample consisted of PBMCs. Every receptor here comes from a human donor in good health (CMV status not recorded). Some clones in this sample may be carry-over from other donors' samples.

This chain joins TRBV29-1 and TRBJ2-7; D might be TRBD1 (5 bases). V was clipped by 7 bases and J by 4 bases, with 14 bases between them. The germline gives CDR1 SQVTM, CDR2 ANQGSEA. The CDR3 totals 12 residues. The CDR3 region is CSAETDFYEQYF. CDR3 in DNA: TGCAGCGCTGAGACAGATTTTTACGAGCAGTACTTC.

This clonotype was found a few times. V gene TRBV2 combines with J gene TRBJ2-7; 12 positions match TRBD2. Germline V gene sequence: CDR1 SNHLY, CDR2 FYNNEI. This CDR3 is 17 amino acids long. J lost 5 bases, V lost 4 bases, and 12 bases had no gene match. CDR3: CASSVWASGRAGNEQYF. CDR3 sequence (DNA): TGTGCCAGCAGTGTATGGGCTAGCGGGAGGGCCGGGAACGAGCAGTACTTC.

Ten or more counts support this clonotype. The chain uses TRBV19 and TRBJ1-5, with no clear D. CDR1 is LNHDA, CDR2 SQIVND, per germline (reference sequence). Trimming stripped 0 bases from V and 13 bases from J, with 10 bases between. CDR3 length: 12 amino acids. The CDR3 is CASSIDYFQQHF. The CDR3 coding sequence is TGTGCCAGTAGTATAGACTATTTTCAACAGCATTTT.

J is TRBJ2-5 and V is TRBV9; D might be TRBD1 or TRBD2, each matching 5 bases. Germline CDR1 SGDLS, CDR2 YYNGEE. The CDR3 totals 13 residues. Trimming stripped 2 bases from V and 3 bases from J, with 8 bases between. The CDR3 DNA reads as TGTGCCAGCAGCGTCCGGGGCGAAGAGACCCAGTACTTC. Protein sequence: CASSVRGEETQYF.

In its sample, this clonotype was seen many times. Here the CDR3 reads CATRAGTSNQPQHF. In DNA form, the CDR3 reads TGTGCCACCAGGGCAGGGACTAGCAATCAGCCCCAGCATTTT. V gene TRBV15 combines with J gene TRBJ1-5; TRBD1 might be the D (5 bases). Deletions cut 6 bases from V and 0 bases from J, with 9 bases between. Germline CDR1 and CDR2: LNHNV and YYDKDF (reference sequence). This CDR3 contains 14 residues.

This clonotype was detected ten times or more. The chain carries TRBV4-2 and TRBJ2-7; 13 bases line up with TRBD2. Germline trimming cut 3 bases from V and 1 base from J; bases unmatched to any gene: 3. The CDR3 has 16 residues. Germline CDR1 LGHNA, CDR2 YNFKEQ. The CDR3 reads CASSQELAGGSYEQYF. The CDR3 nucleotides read TGTGCCAGCAGCCAGGAACTAGCGGGAGGGTCCTACGAGCAGTACTTC.

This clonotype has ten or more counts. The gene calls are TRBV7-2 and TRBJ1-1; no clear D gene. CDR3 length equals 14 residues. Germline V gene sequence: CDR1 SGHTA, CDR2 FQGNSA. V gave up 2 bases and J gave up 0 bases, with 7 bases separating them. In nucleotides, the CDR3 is TGTGCCAGCAGCTTAATCGGGGTGAACACTGAAGCTTTCTTT. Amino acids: CASSLIGVNTEAFF.

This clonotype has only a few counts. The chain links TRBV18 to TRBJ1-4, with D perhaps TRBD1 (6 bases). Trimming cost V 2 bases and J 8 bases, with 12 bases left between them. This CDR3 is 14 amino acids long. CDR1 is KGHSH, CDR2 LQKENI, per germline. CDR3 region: CASSPTGNKEKLFF. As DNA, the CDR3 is TGTGCCAGCTCACCAACAGGGAACAAGGAAAAACTGTTTTTT.

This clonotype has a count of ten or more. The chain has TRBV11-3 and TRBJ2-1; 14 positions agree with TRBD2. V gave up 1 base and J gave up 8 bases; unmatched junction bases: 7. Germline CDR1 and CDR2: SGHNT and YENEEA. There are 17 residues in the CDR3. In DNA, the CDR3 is TGTGCCAGCAGCTTAGTGGCGGGACTAGCGGGAGTCGATGAGCAGTTCTTC. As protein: CASSLVAGLAGVDEQFF.

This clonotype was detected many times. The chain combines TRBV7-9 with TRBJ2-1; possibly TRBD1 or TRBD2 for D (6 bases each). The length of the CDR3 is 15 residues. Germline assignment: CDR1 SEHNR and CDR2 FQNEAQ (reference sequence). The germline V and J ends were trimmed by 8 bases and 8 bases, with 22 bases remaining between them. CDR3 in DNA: TGTGCCAGCTACCGAGACAGGTTTAGGAGGGATGAGCAGTTCTTC. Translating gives CASYRDRFRRDEQFF. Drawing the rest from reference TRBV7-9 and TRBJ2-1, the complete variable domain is DTGVSQNPRHKITKRGQNVTFRCDPISEHNRLYWYRQTLGQGPEFLTYFQNEAQLEKSRLLSDRFSAERPKGSFSTLEIQRTEQGDSAMYLCASYRDRFRRDEQFFGPGTRLTVL.

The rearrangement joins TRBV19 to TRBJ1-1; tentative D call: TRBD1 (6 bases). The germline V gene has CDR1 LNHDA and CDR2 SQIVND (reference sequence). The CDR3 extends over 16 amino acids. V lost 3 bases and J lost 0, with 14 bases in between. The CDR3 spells CASSIMGRGMNTEAFF. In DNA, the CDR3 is TGTGCCAGTAGTATTATGGGGAGGGGGATGAACACTGAAGCTTTCTTT.

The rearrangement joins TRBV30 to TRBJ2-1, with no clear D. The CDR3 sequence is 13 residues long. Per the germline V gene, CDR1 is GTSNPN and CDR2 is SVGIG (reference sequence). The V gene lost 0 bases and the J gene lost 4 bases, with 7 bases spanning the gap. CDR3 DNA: TGTGCCTGGAGTGTCCTTTCTTACAATGAGCAGTTCTTC. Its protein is CAWSVLSYNEQFF.

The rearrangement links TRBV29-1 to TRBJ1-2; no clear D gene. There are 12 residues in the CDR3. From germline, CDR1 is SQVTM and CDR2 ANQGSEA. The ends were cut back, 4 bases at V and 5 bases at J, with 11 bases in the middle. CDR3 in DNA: TGCAGCGTTGCCGGGTTTGATTATGGCTACACCTTC. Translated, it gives CSVAGFDYGYTF.

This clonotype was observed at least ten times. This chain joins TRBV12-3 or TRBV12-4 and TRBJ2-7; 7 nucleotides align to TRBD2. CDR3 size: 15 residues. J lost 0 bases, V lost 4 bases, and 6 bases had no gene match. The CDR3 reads CASSSPRDYSYEQYF. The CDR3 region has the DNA TGTGCCAGCAGTTCCCCCCGGGACTACTCCTACGAGCAGTACTTC.

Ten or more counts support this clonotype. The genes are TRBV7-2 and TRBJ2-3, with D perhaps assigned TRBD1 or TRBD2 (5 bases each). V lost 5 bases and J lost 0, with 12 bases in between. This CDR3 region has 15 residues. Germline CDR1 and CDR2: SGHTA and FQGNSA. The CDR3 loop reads CASSHPGLSTDTQYF. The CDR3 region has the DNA TGTGCCAGCAGCCACCCGGGGCTCAGCACAGATACGCAGTATTTT.

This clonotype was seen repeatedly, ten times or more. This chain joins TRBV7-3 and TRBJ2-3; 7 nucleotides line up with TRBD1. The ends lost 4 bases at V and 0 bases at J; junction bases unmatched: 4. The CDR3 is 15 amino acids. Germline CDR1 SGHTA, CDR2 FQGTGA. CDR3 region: CASSWGQTSTDTQYF. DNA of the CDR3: TGTGCCAGCAGCTGGGGACAGACTAGCACAGATACGCAGTATTTT. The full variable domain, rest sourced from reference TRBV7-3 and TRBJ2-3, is GAGVSQTPSNKVTEKGKYVELRCDPISGHTALYWYRQSLGQGPEFLIYFQGTGAADDSGLPNDRFFAVRPEGSVSTLKIQRTERGDSAVYLCASSWGQTSTDTQYFGPGTRLTVL.

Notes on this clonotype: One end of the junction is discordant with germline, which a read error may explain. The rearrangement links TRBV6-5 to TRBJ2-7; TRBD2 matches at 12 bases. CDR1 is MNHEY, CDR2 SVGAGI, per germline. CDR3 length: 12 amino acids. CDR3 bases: TGTGCCAGCAGGACTAGCGGGAGAAGTACCTCCTTC. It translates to CASRTSGRSTSF.

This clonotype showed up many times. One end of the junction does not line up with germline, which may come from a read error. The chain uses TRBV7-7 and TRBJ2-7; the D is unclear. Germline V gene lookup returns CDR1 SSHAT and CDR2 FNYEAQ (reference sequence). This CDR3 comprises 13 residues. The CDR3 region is CASSLGSRYEQYF. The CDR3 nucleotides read TGTGCTAGCAGCTTAGGCAGCAGGTACGAGCAGTACTTC. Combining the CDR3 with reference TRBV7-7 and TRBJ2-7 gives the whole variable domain GAGVSQSPRYKVTKRGQDVTLRCDPISSHATLYWYQQALGQGPEFLTYFNYEAQPDKSGLPSDRFSAERPEGSISTLTIQRTEQRDSAMYRCASSLGSRYEQYFGPGTRLTVT.

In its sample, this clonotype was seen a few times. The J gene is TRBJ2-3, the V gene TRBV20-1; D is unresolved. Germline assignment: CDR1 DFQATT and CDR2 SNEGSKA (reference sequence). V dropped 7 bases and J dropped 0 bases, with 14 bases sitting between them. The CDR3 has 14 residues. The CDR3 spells CSVAIDTSTDTQYF. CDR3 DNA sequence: TGCAGTGTAGCCATTGACACGAGCACAGATACGCAGTATTTT.

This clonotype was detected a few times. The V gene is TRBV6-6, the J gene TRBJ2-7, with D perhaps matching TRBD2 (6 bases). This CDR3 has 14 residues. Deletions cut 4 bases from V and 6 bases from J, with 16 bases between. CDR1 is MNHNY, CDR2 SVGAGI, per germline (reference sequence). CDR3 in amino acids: CASSSYSEGPEQYF. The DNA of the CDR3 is TGTGCCAGCAGTTCCTATTCGGAGGGCCCCGAGCAGTACTTC.

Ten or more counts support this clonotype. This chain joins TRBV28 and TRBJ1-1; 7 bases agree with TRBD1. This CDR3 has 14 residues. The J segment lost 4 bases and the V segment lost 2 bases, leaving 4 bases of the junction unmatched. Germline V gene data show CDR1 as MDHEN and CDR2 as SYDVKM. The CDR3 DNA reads TGTGCCAGCAGTTTAAGCCCAGGGGGCACTGAAGCTTTCTTT. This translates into CASSLSPGGTEAFF.

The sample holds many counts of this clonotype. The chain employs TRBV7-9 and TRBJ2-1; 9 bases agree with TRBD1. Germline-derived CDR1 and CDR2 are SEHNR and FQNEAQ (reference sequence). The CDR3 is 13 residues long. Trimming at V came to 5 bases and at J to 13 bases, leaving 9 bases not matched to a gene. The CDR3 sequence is CASSPRTGEGQFF. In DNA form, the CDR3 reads TGTGCCAGCAGCCCGAGGACAGGGGAGGGTCAGTTCTTC.

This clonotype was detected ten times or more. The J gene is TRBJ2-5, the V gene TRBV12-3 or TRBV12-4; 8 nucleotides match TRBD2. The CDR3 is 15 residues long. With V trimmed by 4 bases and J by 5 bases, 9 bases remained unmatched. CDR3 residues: CASSSSKRGKETQYF. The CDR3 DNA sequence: TGTGCCAGCAGTTCGTCGAAGCGGGGGAAGGAGACCCAGTACTTC.